The 11 T cell receptor beta chains listed next were all sequenced from one sample in a study of T and B cells in COVID-19 patients. TRB rearrangements were amplified by multiplex PCR with BIOMED2 TRB-A/B primers. TCRdb analysed the multiplex PCR reads with MiXCR anew, one entry per CDR3 protein. Of about 12,000 distinct CDR3 sequences listed, 25% to 30% are singletons. Each TRB amplification used about 250-550 ng of genomic DNA from blood. Sequenced material: blood. Receptor source: a human donor who had recovered from COVID-19.

The chain is built from TRBV18 and TRBJ2-5; the D gene could be TRBD1 or TRBD2 (5 bases each). Germline V gene sequence: CDR1 KGHSH, CDR2 LQKENI. Trimming shortened V by 3 bases and J by 2 bases, and 13 bases separated the two germline ends. CDR3 length: 15 residues. The CDR3 DNA reads TGTGCCAGCTCACCCTCGTTTGGGGGACAAGAGACCCAGTACTTC. Its protein is CASSPSFGGQETQYF.

This clonotype has only a few counts. The chain carries TRBV4-3 and TRBJ2-2; TRBD2 aligns across 12 bases. Germline V gene sequence: CDR1 LGHNA, CDR2 YSLEER. This CDR3 comprises 19 residues. The V segment lost 0 bases and the J segment 3 bases; nucleotides outside the gene matches: 8. The CDR3 DNA reads TGCGCCAGCAGCCAAGATCTAGCGGGAGGGCTATTGGACACCGGGGAGCTGTTTTTT. Its translation is CASSQDLAGGLLDTGELFF.

On this clonotype itself: A much larger clonotype is one base distant, so this may be a read error. The chain recombines TRBV5-5 with TRBJ2-2; the match to TRBD2 covers 8 bases. Germline V gives CDR1 SGHKS, CDR2 YYEKEE (reference sequence). The CDR3 is made up of 15 amino acids. V lost 1 base and J lost 7; bases outside the gene matches: 6. The CDR3 DNA reads as TGTGCCAGCAGCTTGACCAGCGGGAGCCACGGGGAGCTGTTTTTT. Translated: CASSLTSGSHGELFF.

V usage is TRBV5-1 and J usage is TRBJ2-7; 9 nucleotides agree with TRBD2. The CDR3 totals 18 residues. Looked up from germline, CDR1 is SGHRS and CDR2 is YFSETQ. V lost 1 base, J lost 3 bases, and 14 bases stayed unmatched. This CDR3 reads CASSLTGGRAGSVYEQYF. The CDR3 bases are TGCGCCAGCAGCTTGACCGGCGGGAGGGCCGGGTCCGTCTACGAGCAGTACTTC.

This clonotype has ten or more counts. This chain joins TRBV30 and TRBJ2-7; possible D gene TRBD2, 5 bases. V was pared by 2 bases and J by 4 bases, with 12 bases between. CDR1 and CDR2 from the germline V gene are GTSNPN and SVGIG (reference sequence). The CDR3 runs 13 residues. The CDR3 DNA follows: TGTGCCTGGAGTAGCGGCAGAGGATACGAGCAGTACGTC. As protein: CAWSSGRGYEQYV.

This clonotype appeared a few times. V usage is TRBV5-4 and J usage is TRBJ1-2, with TRBD1 matching 7 bases. Germline V lookup: CDR1 SGHNT, CDR2 YYREEE (reference sequence). CDR3 length: 15 amino acids. After removal of 4 bases from V and 1 base from J, the junction contained 7 bases not matched to a gene. CDR3 in amino acids: CASSNRDSHNYGYTF. In DNA, the CDR3 is TGTGCCAGCAGCAACCGGGACAGTCATAACTATGGCTACACCTTC.

This clonotype was seen more than once but under ten times. The chain couples TRBV4-3 to TRBJ2-3; 7 bases fit TRBD2. Germline assignment: CDR1 LGHNA and CDR2 YSLEER. Trimming removed 3 bases from V and 5 bases from J; junction bases left unmatched: 8. The CDR3 length is 15 residues. CDR3 sequence (DNA): TGCGCCAGCAGCCACGGCGGGAGTCTAGGAGATACGCAGTATTTT. This codes for CASSHGGSLGDTQYF.

The rearrangement uses TRBV7-2 and TRBJ1-1; D call uncertain. The CDR3 extends over 13 amino acids. CDR1 is SGHTA and CDR2 is FQGNSA in the germline V gene. V was shortened by 8 bases and J by 0 bases, with 10 bases between the two germline ends. Written as DNA, the CDR3 is TGTGCCAGCGACGTAGGGATGAACACTGAAGCTTTCTTT. This encodes CASDVGMNTEAFF.

This chain links TRBV5-4 with TRBJ2-4; perhaps TRBD1 as D (6 bases). The V gene's germline CDR1 is SGHNT and CDR2 YYREEE (reference sequence). The CDR3 sequence is 16 residues long. Trimming cost V 0 bases and J 11 bases, with 21 bases left between them. CDR3 loop: CASSLEGGRTYRVQYF. Written as DNA, the CDR3 is TGTGCCAGCAGCTTGGAAGGTGGACGTACCTACAGGGTTCAGTACTTC. Full variable domain (remainder filled in from reference TRBV5-4 and TRBJ2-4): ETGVTQSPTHLIKTRGQQVTLRCSSQSGHNTVSWYQQALGQGPQFIFQYYREEENGRGNFPPRFSGLQFPNYSSELNVNALELDDSALYLCASSLEGGRTYRVQYFGAGTRLSVL.

V is TRBV6-5 and J is TRBJ2-2, with 9 bases aligning to TRBD1. This CDR3 comprises 11 residues. V dropped 10 bases and J dropped 8; count of bases not matched to a gene: 2. The germline gives CDR1 MNHEY, CDR2 SVGAGI. The CDR3 region is CATGTGGELFF. The DNA for the CDR3 is TGTGCCACGGGGACAGGGGGGGAGCTGTTTTTT.

V usage is TRBV12-3 or TRBV12-4 and J usage is TRBJ1-2; no clear D gene. Trimming stripped 2 bases from V and 8 bases from J, with 9 bases between. The CDR3 totals 12 residues. CDR3 sequence (DNA): TGTGCCAGCAGTTTAAACAATTTCGGCTACACCTTC. This encodes CASSLNNFGYTF.